The 2 T cell receptor beta chains below come from one sample, sequenced in a study of blood T cell repertoires in COVID-19. Method: immunoSEQ multiplex PCR; TCRdb's copy keeps in-frame clones and lacks some. The table records around 140,000 clones, 80% to 90% of them present only once. The material sequenced was peripheral blood. The receptor set was obtained from a man in his fifties with active or convalescent COVID-19.

The CDR3 DNA reads as TGTGCCATCACCCCCAATTTAGCGGCCTCGGATGAGCAGTTCTTC. It specifies CAITPNLAASDEQFF. The chain recombines TRBV10-3 with TRBJ2-1, with D possibly matching TRBD2 (6 bases). The germline V gene has CDR1 ENHRY and CDR2 SYGVKD. V was cut by 7 bases and J by 8 bases, with 21 bases left in between. The length of the CDR3 is 15 residues.

The chain joins TRBV5-4 to TRBJ1-1, with a possible D match to TRBD1 (5 bases). CDR1 SGHNT and CDR2 YYREEE come from the germline V gene (reference sequence). V was cut by 0 bases and J by 7 bases, with 10 bases left in between. This CDR3 is built from 13 residues. The CDR3 DNA follows: TGTGCCAGCAGCTTGGGGGGCAGAATTGAAGCTTTCTTT. Residues: CASSLGGRIEAFF.